These 9 T cell receptor beta chains came from one sample sequenced in a study of response to subunit inactivated influenza vaccine. MiXCR was run by TCRdb on the RT-PCR reads, yielding one entry per CDR3 protein. The data contain 500,000 or so distinct CDR3 sequences, 16% of them singletons. Source: CD4+ T cells sorted from PBMCs, taken 23 months after vaccination. These receptor sequences come from a man aged 50-75 years who received an inactivated influenza vaccine.

The V call is TRBV7-2, the J call TRBJ2-3, with 8 nucleotides matching TRBD2. CDR1 and CDR2 (germline): SGHTA, FQGNSA. The CDR3 extends over 15 amino acids. The ends lost 2 bases at V and 5 bases at J; junction bases unmatched: 6. The DNA for the CDR3 is TGTGCCAGCAGCTTAAACCGTGCGGGGGGAGATACGCAGTATTTT. It translates to CASSLNRAGGDTQYF.

V gene TRBV10-3 combines with J gene TRBJ2-1, with a possible D match to TRBD2 (5 bases). In germline, CDR1 is ENHRY, CDR2 SYGVKD. Trimming cost V 10 bases and J 5 bases, with 15 bases left between them. The CDR3 is 13 amino acids. CDR3 nucleotide sequence: TGTGCCACGGTGCGGGTCCCCCACAATGAGCAGTTCTTC. Amino acid sequence: CATVRVPHNEQFF.

J is TRBJ2-1 and V is TRBV20-1, with 10 bases aligning to TRBD2. The CDR3 is 17 amino acids. The germline CDR1 and CDR2 sequences are DFQATT and SNEGSKA (reference sequence). The V gene end was trimmed by 1 base and the J gene end by 4 bases; junction bases not matched to a gene: 10. The CDR3 region has the DNA TGCAGTGCTAGAGGTCTAGCGGGGGCCCCGGGGTACAATGAGCAGTTCTTC. Translation gives CSARGLAGAPGYNEQFF.

This clonotype was observed a handful of times. The chain is built from TRBV29-1 and TRBJ1-1, with D perhaps TRBD1 (6 bases). V shed 4 bases and J shed 0 bases, with 9 bases lying between them. Germline V gene lookup returns CDR1 SQVTM and CDR2 ANQGSEA. CDR3 size: 13 residues. CDR3 nucleotides: TGCAGCGTTGTAGGGGGGTTGAACACTGAAGCTTTCTTT. Amino acid sequence: CSVVGGLNTEAFF.

Of note for this clonotype: A read error may account for a junction end that differs from germline. This chain joins TRBV12-3 or TRBV12-4 and TRBJ2-7; D perhaps matches TRBD1 (5 bases). This CDR3 has 14 amino acids. In DNA form, the CDR3 reads TGTGCCCGCAGTTTAGGCAGGGAAGCCTACGAGCAGTACTTC. Residues: CARSLGREAYEQYF.

The V call is TRBV18, the J call TRBJ1-2; no reliable D call. The CDR3 contains 15 residues. From germline, CDR1 is KGHSH and CDR2 LQKENI. The germline V and J ends were trimmed by 3 bases and 0 bases, with 11 bases remaining between them. CDR3 sequence reads: CASSPPGRANYGYTF. For the CDR3, the DNA is TGTGCCAGCTCACCCCCCGGGAGAGCTAACTATGGCTACACCTTC.

In this sample, this clonotype turned up a few times. The chain is built from TRBV11-2 and TRBJ2-1, with D perhaps assigned TRBD1 or TRBD2 (5 bases each). This CDR3 comprises 15 residues. The germline V gene encodes CDR1 SGHAT and CDR2 FQNNGV. Trimming pared 0 bases from V and 4 bases from J, leaving 10 bases between. CDR3 nucleotides: TGTGCCAGCAGCTTAGACAGGGACCCTTACAATGAGCAGTTCTTC. It yields the protein CASSLDRDPYNEQFF.

V is TRBV20-1 and J is TRBJ2-3, with 13 bases aligning to TRBD2. The CDR3 has 15 amino acids. After removal of 5 bases from V and 1 base from J, the junction contained 3 bases not matched to a gene. Germline CDR1 DFQATT, CDR2 SNEGSKA (reference sequence). Written as DNA, the CDR3 is TGCAGTGCTTGGACTAGCGGGAGAGGCACAGATACGCAGTATTTT. Protein: CSAWTSGRGTDTQYF.

CDR3 DNA sequence: TGTGCCAGCACCTCCGGGAGAACCTACGAGCAGTACTTC. Translated: CASTSGRTYEQYF. V usage is TRBV28 and J usage is TRBJ2-7; tentatively, D is TRBD2 (6 bases). There are 13 residues in the CDR3. Trimming removed 7 bases from V and 2 bases from J, with 12 bases in between. Per the germline V gene, CDR1 is MDHEN and CDR2 is SYDVKM.